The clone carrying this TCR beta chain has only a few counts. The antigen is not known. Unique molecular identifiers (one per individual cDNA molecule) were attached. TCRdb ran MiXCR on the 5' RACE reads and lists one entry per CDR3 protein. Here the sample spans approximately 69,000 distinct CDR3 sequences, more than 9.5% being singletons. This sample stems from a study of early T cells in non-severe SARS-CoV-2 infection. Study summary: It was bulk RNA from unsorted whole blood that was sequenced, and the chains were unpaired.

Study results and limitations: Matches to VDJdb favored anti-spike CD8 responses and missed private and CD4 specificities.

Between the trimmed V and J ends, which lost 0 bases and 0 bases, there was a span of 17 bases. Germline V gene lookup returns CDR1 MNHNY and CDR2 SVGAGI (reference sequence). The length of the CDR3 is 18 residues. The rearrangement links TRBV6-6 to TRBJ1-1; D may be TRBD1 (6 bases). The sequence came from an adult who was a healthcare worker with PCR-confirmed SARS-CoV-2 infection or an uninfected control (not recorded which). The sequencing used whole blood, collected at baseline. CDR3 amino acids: CASSYSQGRGGMNTEAFF. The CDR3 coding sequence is TGTGCCAGCAGTTACTCTCAGGGTAGGGGGGGAATGAACACTGAAGCTTTCTTT.